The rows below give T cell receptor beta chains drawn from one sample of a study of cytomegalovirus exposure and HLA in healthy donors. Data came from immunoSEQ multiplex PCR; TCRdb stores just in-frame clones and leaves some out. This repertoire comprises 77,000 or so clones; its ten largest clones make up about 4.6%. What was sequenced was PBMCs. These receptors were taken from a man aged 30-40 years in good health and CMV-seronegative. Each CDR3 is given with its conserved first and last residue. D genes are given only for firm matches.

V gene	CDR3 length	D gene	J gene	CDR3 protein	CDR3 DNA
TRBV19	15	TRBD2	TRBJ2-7	CASSPRTSGSHEQYF	TGTGCCAGTAGCCCCCGGACTAGCGGGAGCCACGAGCAGTACTTC
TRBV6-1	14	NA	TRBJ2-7	CASSVGASSYEQYF	TGTGCCAGCAGTGTAGGGGCTAGCTCCTACGAGCAGTACTTC
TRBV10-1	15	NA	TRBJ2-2	CASSPPGTNTGELFF	TGCGCCAGCAGTCCACCCGGGACGAACACCGGGGAGCTGTTTTTT
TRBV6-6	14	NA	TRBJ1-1	CASSYPQENTEAFF	TGTGCCAGCAGTTACCCACAGGAGAACACTGAAGCTTTCTTT
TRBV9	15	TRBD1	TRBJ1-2	CASSVEDRVYGGYTF	TGTGCCAGCAGCGTAGAGGACAGGGTCTATGGCGGCTACACCTTC
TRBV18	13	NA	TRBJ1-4	CASSPPGGEKLFF	TGTGCCAGCTCACCACCGGGGGGTGAAAAACTGTTTTTT
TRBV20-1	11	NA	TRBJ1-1	CSVKDIDEAFF	TGCAGTGTTAAGGACATAGATGAAGCTTTCTTT
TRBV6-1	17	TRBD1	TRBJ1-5	CASSERWDRAHNQPQHF	TGTGCCAGCAGTGAAAGATGGGACAGGGCACACAATCAGCCCCAGCATTTT
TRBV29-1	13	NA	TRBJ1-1	CSVALGEGTEAFF	TGCAGCGTTGCTTTAGGGGAAGGCACTGAAGCTTTCTTT
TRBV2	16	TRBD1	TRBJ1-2	CASRGTGGAFSYGYTF	TGTGCCAGCAGAGGGACAGGGGGCGCTTTTAGCTATGGCTACACCTTC